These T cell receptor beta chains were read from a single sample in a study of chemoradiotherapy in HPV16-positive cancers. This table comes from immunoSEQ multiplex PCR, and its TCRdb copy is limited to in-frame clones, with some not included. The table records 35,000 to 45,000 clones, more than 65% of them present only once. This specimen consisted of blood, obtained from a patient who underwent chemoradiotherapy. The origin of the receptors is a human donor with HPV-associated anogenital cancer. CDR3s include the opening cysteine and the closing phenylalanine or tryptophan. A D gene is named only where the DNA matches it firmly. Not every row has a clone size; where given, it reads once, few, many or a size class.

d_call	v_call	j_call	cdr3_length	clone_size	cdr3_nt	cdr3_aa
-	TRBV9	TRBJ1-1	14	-	TGTGCCAGCAGCGCTACAGGGTTGAACACTGAAGCTTTCTTT	CASSATGLNTEAFF
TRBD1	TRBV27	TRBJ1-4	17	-	TGTGCCACCAGCCCGACAGGGGGCAGGTCGGCTAATGAAAAACTGTTTTTT	CATSPTGGRSANEKLFF
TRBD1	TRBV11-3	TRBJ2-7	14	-	TGTGCCAGCAGCCGGGACAGGAGCTCCTACGAGCAGTACTTC	CASSRDRSSYEQYF
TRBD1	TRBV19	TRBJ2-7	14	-	TGTGCCAGTAGTATAGTCGCAGGGGGCCGCGAGCAGTACTTC	CASSIVAGGREQYF
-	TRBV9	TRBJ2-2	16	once	TGTGCCAGCAGCGTAGCCCAGAATCCGAACACCGGGGAGCTGTTTTTT	CASSVAQNPNTGELFF
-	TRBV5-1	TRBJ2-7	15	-	TGCGCCAGCAGCTTGGATAGTACAAGCTCCTACGAGCAGTACTTC	CASSLDSTSSYEQYF
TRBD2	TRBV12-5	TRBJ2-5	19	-	TGTGCTAGTGGTTTGGTTCCCTCGACTTGGCGGGGGGCCCAAGAGACCCAGTACTTC	CASGLVPSTWRGAQETQYF
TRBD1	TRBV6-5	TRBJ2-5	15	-	TGTGCCAGCAGTTACCGTCGGACAGGGGAAGAGACCCAGTACTTC	CASSYRRTGEETQYF
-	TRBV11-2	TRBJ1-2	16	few	TGTGCCAGCAGCCCCTCGGGGATATCTCTTAATCTGGGCTACACCTTC	CASSPSGISLNLGYTF
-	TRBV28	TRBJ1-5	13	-	TGTGCCAGCAGTGGACAGAACAATCAGCCCCAGCATTTT	CASSGQNNQPQHF
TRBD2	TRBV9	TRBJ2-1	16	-	TGTGCCAGCAGCCCTCGACTAGCGGGGGGAATCAATGAGCAGTTCTTC	CASSPRLAGGINEQFF
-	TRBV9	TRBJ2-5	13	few	TGTGCCAGCAGCAAAAACGTGCGGGAGACCCAGTACTTC	CASSKNVRETQYF
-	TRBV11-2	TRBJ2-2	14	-	TGTGCCAGCAGCCCGGGGCCGAACACCGGGGAGCTGTTTTTT	CASSPGPNTGELFF
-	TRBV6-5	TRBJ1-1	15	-	TGTGCCAGCAGTTACAGGGTTGGGGCGAACACTGAAGCTTTCTTT	CASSYRVGANTEAFF
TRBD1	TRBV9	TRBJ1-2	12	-	TGTGCCAGCAACCGACAGGGGGTAGGCTACACCTTC	CASNRQGVGYTF
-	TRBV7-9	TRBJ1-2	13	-	TGTGCCAGCAGCTTGGCAGGGACGGAGGGCTACACCTTC	CASSLAGTEGYTF
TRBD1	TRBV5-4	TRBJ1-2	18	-	TGTGCCAGCAGCGATGGGACAGGGGCGTCAAGGGCTAACTATGGCTACACCTTC	CASSDGTGASRANYGYTF
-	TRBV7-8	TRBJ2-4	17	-	TGTGCCAGCAGCTTCTCCGGGACATACCTAGCCAAAAACATTCAGTACTTC	CASSFSGTYLAKNIQYF
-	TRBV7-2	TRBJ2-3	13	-	TGTGCCAGCAGCTTAGGCCGGGGGGATACGCAGTATTTT	CASSLGRGDTQYF
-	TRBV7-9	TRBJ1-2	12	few	TGTGCCAGCAGCCGGGGAGCGTGGGGCTACACCTTC	CASSRGAWGYTF
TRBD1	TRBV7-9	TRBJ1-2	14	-	TGTGCCAGCAGCCGCGGGACAGGGCCATATGGCTACACCTTC	CASSRGTGPYGYTF
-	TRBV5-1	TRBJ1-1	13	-	TGCGCCAGCAGTCTTCAAGGAGATACTGAAGCTTTCTTT	CASSLQGDTEAFF
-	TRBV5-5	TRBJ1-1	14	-	TGTGCCAGCAGCACGGGACAATTGAACACTGAAGCTTTCTTT	CASSTGQLNTEAFF
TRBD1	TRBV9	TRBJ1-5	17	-	TGTGCCAGCAGCGTAGGGGCAGGGGGCTTAGGCAATCAGCCCCAGCATTTT	CASSVGAGGLGNQPQHF
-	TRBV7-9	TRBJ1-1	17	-	TGTGCCAGCAGCTTAATGGGGGCGATTAAAGTGAACACTGAAGCTTTCTTT	CASSLMGAIKVNTEAFF
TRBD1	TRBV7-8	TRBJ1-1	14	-	TGTGCCAGCAGCTCCCCGGGACAGGGTGCTGAAGCTTTCTTT	CASSSPGQGAEAFF
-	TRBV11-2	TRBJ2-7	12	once	TGTGCCAGCAGTGGAGACCGCTACGAGCAGTACTTC	CASSGDRYEQYF
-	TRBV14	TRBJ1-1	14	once	TGTGCCAGCAGCCAAAAGATCATGAACACTGAAGCTTTCTTT	CASSQKIMNTEAFF
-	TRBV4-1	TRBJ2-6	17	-	TGCGCCAGCAGCCAAGAGACCCCGGTCCCTGGGGCCAACGTCCTGACTTTC	CASSQETPVPGANVLTF
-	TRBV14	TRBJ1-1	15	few	TGTGCCAGCAGCCAAGCCATTGTAGGTTACACTGAAGCTTTCTTT	CASSQAIVGYTEAFF
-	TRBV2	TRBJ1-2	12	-	TGTGCCAGCAGTGAAGCTTATAAAGACTACACCTTC	CASSEAYKDYTF
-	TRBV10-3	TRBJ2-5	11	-	TGTGCTACTAGGAATCAAGAGACCCAGTACTTC	CATRNQETQYF
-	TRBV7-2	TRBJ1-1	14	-	TGTGCCAGCAGCCGCGCCCAGGGTGACACTGAAGCTTTCTTT	CASSRAQGDTEAFF
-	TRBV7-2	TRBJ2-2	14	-	TGTGCCAGCAGCTTTATTGAGGGGATCGGGGAGCTGTTTTTT	CASSFIEGIGELFF
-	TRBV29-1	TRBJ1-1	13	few	TGCAGCGTTGTCGTGACAATGAACACTGAAGCTTTCTTT	CSVVVTMNTEAFF
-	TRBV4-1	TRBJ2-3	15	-	TGCGCCAGCAGCCTCGGTCTGCCGAGCACAGATACGCAGTATTTT	CASSLGLPSTDTQYF
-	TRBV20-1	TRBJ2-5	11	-	TGCAGGCAGTGGGGCCGGGAGACCCAGTACTTC	CRQWGRETQYF
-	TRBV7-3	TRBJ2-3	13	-	TGTGCCAGCAGCTCGACTGTACTAGATACGCAGTATTTT	CASSSTVLDTQYF
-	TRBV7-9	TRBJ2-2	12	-	TGTGCCAGCAGCTTACTTGTGGTCCAGCTGTTTTTT	CASSLLVVQLFF
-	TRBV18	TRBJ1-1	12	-	TGTGCCAGCTCATCGACGGAGGGTACAGCTTTCTTT	CASSSTEGTAFF
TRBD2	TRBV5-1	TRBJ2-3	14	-	TGCGCCAGCAGCTCGGGACTAGCTGGAGATACGCAGTATTTT	CASSSGLAGDTQYF
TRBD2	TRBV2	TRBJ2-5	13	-	TGTGCCAGCAGTGGGGGGGGTGGAGAGACCCAGTACTTC	CASSGGGGETQYF
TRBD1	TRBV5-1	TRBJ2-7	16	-	TGCGCCAGCAGCGACCCATTCCGGGACAGGCCCTACGAGCAGTACTTC	CASSDPFRDRPYEQYF
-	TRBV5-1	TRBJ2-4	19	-	TGCGCCAGCAGCTTGGCGTGGGGGGCCCCCGGTCTGGCCAAAAACATTCAGTACTTC	CASSLAWGAPGLAKNIQYF
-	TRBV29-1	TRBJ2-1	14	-	TGCAGCGTTTCTTGGACAACCACAAGGGATGAGCAGTTCTTC	CSVSWTTTRDEQFF
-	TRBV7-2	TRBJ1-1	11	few	TGTGCCAGCAGCTTTATCACTGAAGCTTTCTTT	CASSFITEAFF
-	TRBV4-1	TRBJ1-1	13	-	TGCGCCAGCACGCGGACAGCGAACACTGAAGCTTTCTTT	CASTRTANTEAFF
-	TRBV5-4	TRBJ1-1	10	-	TGTGCGACGTATCGGATTGAAGCTTTCTTT	CATYRIEAFF
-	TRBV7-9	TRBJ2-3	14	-	TGTGCCAGCAGGCGTGGGGGAGACACAGATACGCAGTATTTT	CASRRGGDTDTQYF
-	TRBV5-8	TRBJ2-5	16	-	TGTGCCAGCAGATCTGGGGCTACGGACCTTGGGGAGACCCAGTACTTC	CASRSGATDLGETQYF
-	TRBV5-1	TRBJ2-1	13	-	TGCGCCAGCAGCTTGGCGCGTCTAAATGAGCAGTTCTTC	CASSLARLNEQFF
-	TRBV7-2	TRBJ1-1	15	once	TGTGCCAGCAGCTTAGAGGGGGGGCTTGGCACTGAAGCTTTCTTT	CASSLEGGLGTEAFF
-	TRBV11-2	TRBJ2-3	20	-	TGTGCCAGCAGCTTAGATTGGCTATCCAGAACGGTGGCGCCCACAGATACGCAGTATTTT	CASSLDWLSRTVAPTDTQYF
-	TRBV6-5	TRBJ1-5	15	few	TGTGCCAGCAGTCGGAGGAGGGGGGAGAGCCAGCCCCAGCATTTT	CASSRRRGESQPQHF
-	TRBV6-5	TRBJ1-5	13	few	TGTGCCAGCAGTTGGAGTTACGATCAGCCCCAGCATTTT	CASSWSYDQPQHF